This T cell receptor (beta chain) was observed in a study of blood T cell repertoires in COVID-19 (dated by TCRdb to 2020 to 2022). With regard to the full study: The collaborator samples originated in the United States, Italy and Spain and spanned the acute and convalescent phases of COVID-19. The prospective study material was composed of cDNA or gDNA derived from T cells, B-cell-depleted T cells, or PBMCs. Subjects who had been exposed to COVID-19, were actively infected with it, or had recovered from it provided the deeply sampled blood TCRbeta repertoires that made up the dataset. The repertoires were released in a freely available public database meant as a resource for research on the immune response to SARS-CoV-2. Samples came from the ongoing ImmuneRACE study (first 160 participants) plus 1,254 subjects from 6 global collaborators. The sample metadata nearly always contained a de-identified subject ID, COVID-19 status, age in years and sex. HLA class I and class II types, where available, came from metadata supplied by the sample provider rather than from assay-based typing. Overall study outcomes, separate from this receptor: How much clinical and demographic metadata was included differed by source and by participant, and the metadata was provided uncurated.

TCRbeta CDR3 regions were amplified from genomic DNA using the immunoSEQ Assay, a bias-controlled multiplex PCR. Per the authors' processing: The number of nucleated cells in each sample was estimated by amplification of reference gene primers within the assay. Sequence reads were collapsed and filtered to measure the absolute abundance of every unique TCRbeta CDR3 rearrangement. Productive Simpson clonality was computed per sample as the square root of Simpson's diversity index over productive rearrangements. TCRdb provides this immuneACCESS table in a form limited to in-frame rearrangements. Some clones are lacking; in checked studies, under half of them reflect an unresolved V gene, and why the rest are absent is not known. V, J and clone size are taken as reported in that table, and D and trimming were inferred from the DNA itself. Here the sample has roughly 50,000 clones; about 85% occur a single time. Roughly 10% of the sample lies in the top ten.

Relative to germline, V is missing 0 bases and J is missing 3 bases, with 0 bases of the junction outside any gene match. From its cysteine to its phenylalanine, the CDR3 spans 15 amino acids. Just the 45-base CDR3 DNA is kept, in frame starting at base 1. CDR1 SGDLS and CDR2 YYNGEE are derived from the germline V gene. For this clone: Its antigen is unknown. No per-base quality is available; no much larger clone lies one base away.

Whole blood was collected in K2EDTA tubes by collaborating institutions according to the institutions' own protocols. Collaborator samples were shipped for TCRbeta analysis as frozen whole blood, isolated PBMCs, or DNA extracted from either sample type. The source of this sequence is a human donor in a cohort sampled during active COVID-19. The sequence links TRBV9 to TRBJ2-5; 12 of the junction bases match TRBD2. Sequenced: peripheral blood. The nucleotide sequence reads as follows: TGTGCCAGCAGCGTAGGGACTAGCGGGAAAGAGACCCAGTACTTC. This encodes CASSVGTSGKETQYF.